One and the same sample provided the 27 T cell receptor beta chains below, sequenced in a study of shared clonotypes between healthy human individuals. Libraries were prepared by immunoSEQ multiplex PCR; TCRdb keeps only in-frame clonotypes and omits some of them. In the table there are 150,000 to 200,000 clones, 85% to 95% of which are singletons. The source material was naive CD4+ T cells sorted from blood. Regarding subset: CD45RA+ positively selected. The receptors come from a woman in her twenties or thirties in good health.

This clone appeared a single time. This chain uses TRBV18 with TRBJ2-7, with 9 bases matching TRBD1. The CDR3 loop spans 14 amino acids. CDR1 and CDR2 (germline): KGHSH, LQKENI. The junction had 8 bases not matched to a gene; V was cut back by 8 bases and J by 3 bases. This CDR3 reads CASLQGASDYEQYF. In DNA form, the CDR3 reads TGTGCCAGCCTACAGGGGGCTTCTGACTACGAGCAGTACTTC.

Written as DNA, the CDR3 is TGTGCCATCAGTGAGGGTCAGGGAACCGGTGGCTACACCTTC. Its protein product is CAISEGQGTGGYTF. This rearrangement joins TRBV10-3 to TRBJ1-2; maybe TRBD1 (5 bases). This CDR3 region has 14 residues. The V and J ends lost 2 bases and 7 bases respectively, with 14 bases between them. Germline V CDR1 and CDR2: ENHRY, SYGVKD.

This chain connects TRBV27 to TRBJ2-7; 12 bases fit TRBD1. Per the germline V gene, CDR1 is MNHEY and CDR2 is SMNVEV (reference sequence). This CDR3 region has 17 residues. The trim removed 1 base at V and 7 bases at J, leaving 11 bases unmatched. For the CDR3, the DNA is TGTGCCAGCAGTTTATTCAGCCCCGGGACAGGGGGCTGGGAGCAGTACTTC. This sequence encodes CASSLFSPGTGGWEQYF.

The chain uses TRBV5-1 and TRBJ2-1, with a tentative D call TRBD2 (6 bases). V lost 0 bases and J 4 bases, leaving 14 bases between the germline ends. Germline V gives CDR1 SGHRS, CDR2 YFSETQ. The length of the CDR3 is 16 residues. CDR3 DNA: TGCGCCAGCAGCTTGGCCCCAGCGGGCGATTACAATGAGCAGTTCTTC. Its protein is CASSLAPAGDYNEQFF.

The chain joins TRBV5-1 to TRBJ2-7; D is unclear. V shed 2 bases and J shed 2 bases, with 11 bases lying between them. The germline V gene has CDR1 SGHRS and CDR2 YFSETQ. The CDR3 length is 14 residues. CDR3 in DNA: TGCGCCAGCAGCTTTGGAGACGGAACCTACGAGCAGTACTTC. Translation gives CASSFGDGTYEQYF.

The genes are TRBV7-9 and TRBJ2-7, with 8 bases that match TRBD2. V dropped 2 bases and J dropped 2; count of bases not matched to a gene: 11. CDR3 length equals 17 residues. CDR1 is SEHNR and CDR2 is FQNEAQ in the germline V gene (reference sequence). In nucleotides, the CDR3 is TGTGCCAGCAGCTTAAAGAGGCCCATAGCGGGGACCTACGAGCAGTACTTC. Translated: CASSLKRPIAGTYEQYF.

This clone was detected a few times. V and J are TRBV6-1 and TRBJ2-7; 8 positions agree with TRBD1. Unmatched junction bases numbered 0, after V lost 3 bases and J lost 5 bases. CDR3 length equals 12 residues. Germline V CDR1 and CDR2: MNHNS, SASEGT. This chain's CDR3 is CASSEDRDEQYF. In DNA, the CDR3 is TGTGCCAGCAGTGAGGACAGGGACGAGCAGTACTTC.

Concerning this clone: At the DNA level, this CDR3 is encoded by other sequences in the same sample as well. The CDR3 here is CASSLGGSSYNEQFF. The CDR3 DNA reads TGCGCCAGCAGCTTGGGAGGTAGCTCCTACAATGAGCAGTTCTTC. The chain carries TRBV5-1 and TRBJ2-1; no clear D gene. Germline CDR1 SGHRS, CDR2 YFSETQ. V was cut by 0 bases and J by 0 bases, with 7 bases left in between. The CDR3 is 15 amino acids.

This rearrangement joins TRBV5-1 to TRBJ2-3; no clear D gene. Germline CDR1 and CDR2: SGHRS and YFSETQ. The CDR3 is 17 residues long. V gave up 0 bases and J gave up 0 bases, with 14 bases separating them. The CDR3 DNA reads TGCGCCAGCAGCTTGGCACATCTACCCCCTAGCACAGATACGCAGTATTTT. Protein product: CASSLAHLPPSTDTQYF.

This chain joins TRBV6-1 and TRBJ1-5; D remains ambiguous. Germline values: CDR1 MNHNS, CDR2 SASEGT. This CDR3 has 12 amino acids. V gave up 4 bases and J gave up 7 bases, with 8 bases separating them. Written as DNA, the CDR3 is TGTGCCAGCAGTGTAACAGAGCAGCCCCAGCATTTT. Amino acid sequence: CASSVTEQPQHF.

This chain uses TRBV19 with TRBJ2-1, with 9 bases identical to TRBD1. In germline, CDR1 is LNHDA, CDR2 SQIVND (reference sequence). The CDR3 runs 13 residues. Unmatched junction bases numbered 5, after V lost 5 bases and J lost 9 bases. As DNA, the CDR3 is TGTGCCAGTAGTTTTGACAGGGGGACTGAGCAGTTCTTC. Translation gives CASSFDRGTEQFF.

The rearrangement links TRBV28 to TRBJ2-5; 8 bases map to TRBD2. The CDR3 loop spans 17 amino acids. V shed 10 bases and J 0 bases; nucleotides not matched to a gene: 16. CDR1 and CDR2 (germline): MDHEN, SYDVKM. CDR3 DNA sequence: TGTGCCACCCGCATAGACAGTAGCGGGGTGTACCAAGAGACCCAGTACTTC. As protein: CATRIDSSGVYQETQYF.

This chain connects TRBV5-4 to TRBJ2-3; 13 positions agree with TRBD2. This CDR3 comprises 16 residues. Trimming took 4 bases from V and 2 from J; bases not matched to a gene: 4. Germline V gives CDR1 SGHNT, CDR2 YYREEE (reference sequence). The CDR3 protein is CASSPGLAGATDTQYF. The CDR3 nucleotides are TGTGCCAGCAGCCCCGGACTAGCGGGAGCCACAGATACGCAGTATTTT.

The chain links TRBV11-2 to TRBJ2-3, with TRBD2 matching 7 bases. This CDR3 region has 14 residues. V lost 5 bases and J lost 2; bases outside the gene matches: 4. Germline assignment: CDR1 SGHAT and CDR2 FQNNGV. The CDR3 reads CASSRDYVTDTQYF. The CDR3 region has the DNA TGTGCCAGCAGCCGGGACTACGTCACAGATACGCAGTATTTT. Complete variable domain (other parts from reference TRBV11-2 and TRBJ2-3): EAGVAQSPRYKIIEKRQSVAFWCNPISGHATLYWYQQILGQGPKLLIQFQNNGVVDDSQLPKDRFSAERLKGVDSTLKIQPAKLEDSAVYLCASSRDYVTDTQYFGPGTRLTVL.

The genes are TRBV27 and TRBJ2-4; 7 positions match TRBD2. V was clipped by 5 bases and J by 5 bases; unmatched bases: 3. Germline-derived CDR1 and CDR2 are MNHEY and SMNVEV (reference sequence). The CDR3 spans 13 residues. Here the CDR3 DNA reads TGTGCCAGCAGTCCGGCGGGAGAAAACATTCAGTACTTC. Its translation: CASSPAGENIQYF.

The CDR3 bases are TGTGCCAGCAACCCTAGCGGGAGGGCTGTCGGGGAGCTGTTTTTT. Protein: CASNPSGRAVGELFF. V is TRBV28 and J is TRBJ2-2; 12 bases match TRBD2. Losses at the gene ends were 7 bases for V and 7 bases for J; bases not matched to a gene: 7. CDR1 and CDR2 (germline): MDHEN, SYDVKM. The CDR3 totals 15 residues.

The chain employs TRBV28 and TRBJ2-7; a possible D gene is TRBD2 (6 bases). Germline CDR1 is MDHEN and CDR2 is SYDVKM. V lost 2 bases and J lost 5, with 22 bases in between. The CDR3 extends over 17 amino acids. The CDR3 sequence: CASSLPRLGGSTHEQYF. The CDR3, as DNA: TGTGCCAGCAGTTTACCTCGTCTCGGGGGAAGTACTCACGAGCAGTACTTC.

The CDR3 protein is CASSESSLPASQYF. In DNA, the CDR3 is TGCGCCAGCAGTGAGTCTTCACTACCAGCGTCCCAGTACTTC. The chain employs TRBV10-1 and TRBJ2-5, with D unresolved. The V gene lost 0 bases and the J gene lost 9 bases, with 14 bases spanning the gap. The CDR3 extends over 14 amino acids. Per germline, CDR1 WNHNN and CDR2 SYGVQD (reference sequence).

This chain connects TRBV6-6 to TRBJ1-1; no reliable D call. The CDR3 covers 16 residues. The germline V gene encodes CDR1 MNHNY and CDR2 SVGAGI (reference sequence). Trimming took off 0 bases at V and 3 bases at J, with 14 bases between the two ends. DNA for the CDR3: TGTGCCAGCAGTTACTCGAGGGCGGACTTGTACACTGAAGCTTTCTTT. Protein sequence: CASSYSRADLYTEAFF.

The rearrangement uses TRBV30 and TRBJ2-3, with D perhaps matching TRBD1 or TRBD2 (5 bases each). The CDR3 totals 15 residues. Per germline, CDR1 GTSNPN and CDR2 SVGIG (reference sequence). The V gene lost 0 bases and the J gene lost 6 bases, with 16 bases spanning the gap. The CDR3, as DNA: TGTGCCTGGAGTGTAATAGGGACGGCAGGCGATACGCAGTATTTT. Translation: CAWSVIGTAGDTQYF.

The chain links TRBV19 to TRBJ1-2; tentative D call: TRBD1 (6 bases). CDR3 length equals 16 residues. The V gene lost 6 bases and the J gene lost 5 bases, with 22 bases spanning the gap. Germline assignment: CDR1 LNHDA and CDR2 SQIVND (reference sequence). DNA for the CDR3: TGTGCCAGTAGCCCAACCCAGGGACATGAGGCTTATGGCTACACCTTC. Residues: CASSPTQGHEAYGYTF.

The chain joins TRBV19 to TRBJ1-1, with D possibly TRBD1 on 5 matching bases. CDR3 length: 13 amino acids. The germline CDR1 and CDR2 sequences are LNHDA and SQIVND (reference sequence). V lost 6 bases and J lost 5, with 13 bases in between. The CDR3 spells CASRRGPGTEAFF. For the CDR3, the DNA is TGTGCCAGTAGAAGGGGACCGGGTACTGAAGCTTTCTTT. Full variable domain (outside the CDR3, taken from reference TRBV19 and TRBJ1-1): DGGITQSPKYLFRKEGQNVTLSCEQNLNHDAMYWYRQDPGQGLRLIYYSQIVNDFQKGDIAEGYSVSREKKESFPLTVTSAQKNPTAFYLCASRRGPGTEAFFGQGTRLTVV.

The rearrangement links TRBV5-4 to TRBJ2-7, with D possibly matching TRBD2 (6 bases). The CDR3 runs to 15 residues. CDR1 SGHNT and CDR2 YYREEE come from the germline V gene (reference sequence). Trimming pared 2 bases from V and 6 bases from J, leaving 18 bases between. The CDR3: CASSFGAGLPSEQYF. CDR3 coding DNA: TGTGCCAGCAGCTTTGGGGCGGGACTTCCGTCCGAGCAGTACTTC.

The chain links TRBV5-5 to TRBJ1-5; TRBD1 matches at 8 bases. In germline, CDR1 is SGHKS, CDR2 YYEKEE (reference sequence). Unmatched junction bases numbered 7, after V lost 1 base and J lost 10 bases. There are 14 residues in the CDR3. CDR3 DNA sequence: TGTGCCAGCAGCTTGAGGACAGGGAATAATCCCCAGCATTTT. Translated, it gives CASSLRTGNNPQHF.

The chain recombines TRBV19 with TRBJ1-5; D not resolved. The germline CDR1 and CDR2 sequences are LNHDA and SQIVND (reference sequence). This CDR3 comprises 16 residues. V lost 4 bases and J lost 3, with 16 bases in between. Here the CDR3 reads CASSKGGVRNNQPQHF. In nucleotides, the CDR3 is TGTGCCAGTAGTAAAGGAGGTGTCAGGAACAATCAGCCCCAGCATTTT.

This sequence joins TRBV6-5 and TRBJ1-1; TRBD1 might be the D (5 bases). V was cut by 1 base and J by 4 bases, with 7 bases left in between. The CDR3 consists of 13 residues. Germline V gene data show CDR1 as MNHEY and CDR2 as SVGAGI. The CDR3 DNA follows: TGTGCCAGCAGTTACTATGGGGGCACTGAAGCTTTCTTT. It codes for CASSYYGGTEAFF.

V and J are TRBV25-1 and TRBJ1-5; perhaps TRBD1 as D (6 bases). CDR3 length: 14 residues. CDR1 is MGHDK and CDR2 is SYGVNS in the germline V gene. With 4 bases removed from V and 6 bases from J, the gap between germline ends came to 13 bases. The CDR3 protein is CASSGGGAGQPQHF. The CDR3 region has the DNA TGTGCCAGCAGTGGGGGGGGCGCGGGTCAGCCCCAGCATTTT. Variable domain in full (rest from reference TRBV25-1 and TRBJ1-5): EADIYQTPRYLVIGTGKKITLECSQTMGHDKMYWYQQDPGMELHLIHYSYGVNSTEKGDLSSESTVSRIRTEHFPLTLESARPSHTSQYLCASSGGGAGQPQHFGDGTRLSIL.